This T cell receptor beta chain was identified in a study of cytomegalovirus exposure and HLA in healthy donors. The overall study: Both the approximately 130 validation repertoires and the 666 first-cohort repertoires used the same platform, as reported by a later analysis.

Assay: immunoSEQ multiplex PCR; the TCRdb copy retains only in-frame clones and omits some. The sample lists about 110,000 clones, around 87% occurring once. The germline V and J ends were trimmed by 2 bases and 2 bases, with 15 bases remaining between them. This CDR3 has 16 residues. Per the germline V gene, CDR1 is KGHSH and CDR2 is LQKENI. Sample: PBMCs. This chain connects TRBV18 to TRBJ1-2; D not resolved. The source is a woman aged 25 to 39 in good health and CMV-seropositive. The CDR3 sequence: CASSPKSLNRNYGYTF. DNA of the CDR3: TGTGCCAGCTCACCAAAAAGCCTGAACAGAAACTATGGCTACACCTTC.